Below are 28 T cell receptor beta chains sequenced from a single sample in a study of early T cells in non-severe SARS-CoV-2 infection. One entry per CDR3 protein, called by TCRdb with MiXCR from the 5' RACE reads. This table holds about 50,000 distinct CDR3 sequences, about a tenth found once. Sequencing was performed on whole blood. These receptors were collected from an adult who was a healthcare worker with PCR-confirmed SARS-CoV-2 infection or an uninfected control (not recorded which).

This clonotype was observed a handful of times. V gene TRBV12-3 or TRBV12-4 combines with J gene TRBJ1-1, with D possibly being TRBD1 (5 bases). The CDR3 is 15 amino acids. V lost 6 bases, J lost 7 bases, and 21 bases lay in between. The CDR3 here is CASSPRPRNRREAFF. The CDR3 coding sequence is TGTGCCAGCAGCCCTAGACCGAGGAACAGGCGTGAAGCTTTCTTT.

This clonotype was picked up many times. The chain couples TRBV24-1 to TRBJ2-1; 8 bases agree with TRBD2. Germline loops: CDR1 KGHDR, CDR2 SFDVKD. The J segment lost 3 bases and the V segment lost 9 bases, leaving 9 bases of the junction unmatched. The CDR3 is made up of 15 amino acids. CDR3 sequence reads: CATGSGGRNYNEQFF. CDR3 DNA: TGTGCCACCGGGTCAGGCGGGAGGAACTACAATGAGCAGTTCTTC.

This clonotype was recorded a few times. The rearrangement links TRBV7-9 to TRBJ2-3; TRBD2 is a possible D gene (5 bases). Trimming pared 10 bases from V and 1 base from J, leaving 12 bases between. In germline, CDR1 is SEHNR, CDR2 FQNEAQ (reference sequence). This CDR3 is 13 amino acids long. The CDR3, as DNA: TGTGCCACCGGGAATAGCGGCACAGATACGCAGTATTTT. The encoded protein is CATGNSGTDTQYF. Full variable domain (outside the CDR3, taken from reference TRBV7-9 and TRBJ2-3): DTGVSQNPRHKITKRGQNVTFRCDPISEHNRLYWYRQTLGQGPEFLTYFQNEAQLEKSRLLSDRFSAERPKGSFSTLEIQRTEQGDSAMYLCATGNSGTDTQYFGPGTRLTVL.

This clonotype was seen a few times. The rearrangement links TRBV20-1 to TRBJ2-5; TRBD1 matches at 7 bases. Germline V lookup: CDR1 DFQATT, CDR2 SNEGSKA (reference sequence). The CDR3 length is 12 residues. V was pared by 4 bases and J by 5 bases, with 4 bases of the junction left unmatched. The CDR3 loop is CSAIIRGETQYF. CDR3 coding DNA: TGCAGTGCTATAATCAGGGGGGAGACCCAGTACTTC.

In its sample, this clonotype was seen a few times. The chain links TRBV19 to TRBJ1-5, with unresolved D. Per germline, CDR1 LNHDA and CDR2 SQIVND (reference sequence). V gave up 3 bases and J gave up 1 base, with 7 bases separating them. The CDR3 is made up of 14 amino acids. The CDR3 region is CASSIQESNQPQHF. The CDR3 bases are TGTGCCAGTAGTATTCAGGAAAGCAATCAGCCCCAGCATTTT. The variable domain in full, with the rest retrieved from reference TRBV19 and TRBJ1-5, is DGGITQSPKYLFRKEGQNVTLSCEQNLNHDAMYWYRQDPGQGLRLIYYSQIVNDFQKGDIAEGYSVSREKKESFPLTVTSAQKNPTAFYLCASSIQESNQPQHFGDGTRLSIL.

The table lists this clonotype with many counts. The chain uses TRBV6-5 and TRBJ1-4; D gene unclear. The CDR3 length is 11 residues. With 2 bases removed from V and 7 bases from J, the gap between germline ends came to 2 bases. Germline V gene sequence: CDR1 MNHEY, CDR2 SVGAGI. The CDR3 loop reads CASSYGEKLFF. CDR3 DNA sequence: TGTGCCAGCAGTTACGGTGAAAAACTGTTTTTT.

This clonotype was detected only a few times. The chain recombines TRBV27 with TRBJ2-3; 7 positions agree with TRBD2. The V gene end was trimmed by 8 bases and the J gene end by 5 bases; junction bases not matched to a gene: 13. Germline V gene sequence: CDR1 MNHEY, CDR2 SMNVEV (reference sequence). This CDR3 region has 15 residues. Written as DNA, the CDR3 is TGTGCCAGCGCCTCCTGGGGGGGAACGGAAGATACGCAGTATTTT. The encoded protein is CASASWGGTEDTQYF.

As concerns this clonotype: A much larger clone sits a single nucleotide away, making a read error possible. The chain couples TRBV4-2 to TRBJ2-1; TRBD2 aligns across 8 bases. Losses at the gene ends were 5 bases for V and 0 bases for J; bases not matched to a gene: 15. The CDR3 has 19 residues. Per germline, CDR1 LGHNA and CDR2 YNFKEQ. The CDR3 coding sequence is TGTGCCAGCAGCAGCATAGGGACGTCGAGCGGGAGCTCCTACAATGAGCAGTTCTTC. This translates into CASSSIGTSSGSSYNEQFF.

This clonotype occurred many times. The V gene is TRBV28, the J gene TRBJ2-3; tentative D call: TRBD2 (5 bases). The CDR3 runs to 15 residues. The germline V gene encodes CDR1 MDHEN and CDR2 SYDVKM. Deletions cut 4 bases from V and 2 bases from J, with 13 bases between. CDR3 sequence reads: CASSSISGTTDTQYF. CDR3 bases: TGTGCCAGCAGTTCGATCAGCGGAACCACAGATACGCAGTATTTT. Variable domain in full (rest from reference TRBV28 and TRBJ2-3): DVKVTQSSRYLVKRTGEKVFLECVQDMDHENMFWYRQDPGLGLRLIYFSYDVKMKEKGDIPEGYSVSREKKERFSLILESASTNQTSMYLCASSSISGTTDTQYFGPGTRLTVL.

At least ten counts were recorded for this clonotype. The chain couples TRBV7-8 to TRBJ2-4, with D unresolved. CDR1 and CDR2 from the germline V gene are SGHVS and FQNEAQ. V was clipped by 0 bases and J by 9 bases, with 6 bases between them. The CDR3 covers 12 residues. CDR3 nucleotides: TGTGCCAGCAGCTTAGCGGATCGCATTCAGTACTTC. Its protein is CASSLADRIQYF. The variable domain in full, with the rest retrieved from reference TRBV7-8 and TRBJ2-4, is GAGVSQSPRYKVAKRGQDVALRCDPISGHVSLFWYQQALGQGPEFLTYFQNEAQLDKSGLPSDRFFAERPEGSVSTLKIQRTQQEDSAVYLCASSLADRIQYFGAGTRLSVL.

In its sample, this clonotype was seen many times. The CDR3 sequence: CSARKGLVLHEQFF. CDR3 DNA sequence: TGCAGTGCTCGTAAAGGACTAGTACTACATGAGCAGTTCTTC. This chain connects TRBV20-1 to TRBJ2-1, with 7 bases that match TRBD2. This CDR3 has 14 amino acids. Trimming took 5 bases from V and 8 from J; bases not matched to a gene: 12. CDR1 and CDR2 (germline): DFQATT, SNEGSKA (reference sequence).

V and J are TRBV29-1 and TRBJ2-2; TRBD1 or TRBD2 may be the D gene (5 bases each). The CDR3 length is 14 residues. V was pared by 3 bases and J by 4 bases, with 12 bases between. From germline, CDR1 is SQVTM and CDR2 ANQGSEA. CDR3 region: CSVDKGSGTGELFF. The CDR3 coding sequence is TGCAGCGTTGATAAGGGGAGTGGCACCGGGGAGCTGTTTTTT.

This clonotype was observed many times. V gene TRBV6-4 combines with J gene TRBJ2-3; 13 bases fit TRBD2. The CDR3 runs 16 residues. Germline V CDR1 and CDR2: MRHNA, SNTAGT. J lost 5 bases, V lost 2 bases, and 4 bases had no gene match. CDR3 coding DNA: TGTGCCAGCAGTGACGGGGGGACTAGCGGGAAAGATACGCAGTATTTT. This encodes CASSDGGTSGKDTQYF.

This rearrangement joins TRBV20-1 to TRBJ2-1; 8 positions agree with TRBD2. The CDR3 consists of 18 residues. Per the germline V gene, CDR1 is DFQATT and CDR2 is SNEGSKA (reference sequence). V dropped 2 bases and J dropped 3; count of bases not matched to a gene: 15. DNA for the CDR3: TGCAGTGCTAGACGACTAGCGTGGAGCATCCCCAACTACAATGAGCAGTTCTTC. Residues: CSARRLAWSIPNYNEQFF.

The sample holds a few counts of this clonotype. CDR3 region: CASSLGGTRVNEQFF. For the CDR3, the DNA is TGTGCCAGCAGCTTAGGGGGGACTAGGGTCAATGAGCAGTTCTTC. V gene TRBV7-9 combines with J gene TRBJ2-1; 8 nucleotides line up with TRBD2. The trim removed 1 base at V and 6 bases at J, leaving 5 bases unmatched. The germline V gene has CDR1 SEHNR and CDR2 FQNEAQ (reference sequence). The CDR3 extends over 15 amino acids.

The rearrangement uses TRBV6-2 or TRBV6-3 and TRBJ2-2; D unclear. The germline V gene has CDR1 MNHEY and CDR2 SVGEGT. Trimming left V 6 bases short and J 6 bases short, with 11 bases between. The CDR3 spans 13 residues. The CDR3 loop is CASSSTPSGELFF. The CDR3 DNA is TGTGCCAGCAGCTCCACACCTTCCGGGGAGCTGTTTTTT.

The chain recombines TRBV7-3 with TRBJ2-3, with D hard to call. The CDR3 covers 13 residues. In germline, CDR1 is SGHTA, CDR2 FQGTGA. Trimming took off 1 base at V and 5 bases at J, with 7 bases between the two ends. DNA of the CDR3: TGTGCCAGCAGCTTAAGTACTGGAGATACGCAGTATTTT. Translating gives CASSLSTGDTQYF. Together with reference TRBV7-3 and TRBJ2-3, the CDR3 gives the full variable domain: GAGVSQTPSNKVTEKGKYVELRCDPISGHTALYWYRQSLGQGPEFLIYFQGTGAADDSGLPNDRFFAVRPEGSVSTLKIQRTERGDSAVYLCASSLSTGDTQYFGPGTRLTVL.

This clonotype has ten or more counts. The chain joins TRBV28 to TRBJ2-3, with 9 nucleotides matching TRBD1. J was trimmed by 5 bases and V by 9 bases; bases with no gene match: 15. Looked up from germline, CDR1 is MDHEN and CDR2 is SYDVKM. The CDR3 runs to 16 residues. CDR3 region: CASLTPTGGLQDTQYF. The CDR3 DNA sequence: TGTGCCAGTTTAACACCGACAGGGGGACTACAAGATACGCAGTATTTT.

This clonotype has a handful of counts. The chain combines TRBV28 with TRBJ2-3; TRBD1 is a possible D gene (5 bases). The CDR3 runs 16 residues. V lost 6 bases and J lost 1, with 17 bases in between. CDR1 is MDHEN and CDR2 is SYDVKM in the germline V gene. The CDR3 loop is CASRPLGAEGTDTQYF. The CDR3, as DNA: TGTGCCAGCAGGCCGCTTGGGGCTGAGGGCACAGATACGCAGTATTTT.

This clonotype occurred many times. The rearrangement links TRBV7-9 to TRBJ2-3, with 7 bases identical to TRBD2. Looked up from germline, CDR1 is SEHNR and CDR2 is FQNEAQ (reference sequence). This CDR3 has 20 residues. The V segment lost 5 bases and the J segment 0 bases; nucleotides outside the gene matches: 20. The CDR3 DNA reads as TGTGCCAGCAGCAGACCCGGGACTAACTATCCCGGCGGAAGCACAGATACGCAGTATTTT. Amino acid sequence: CASSRPGTNYPGGSTDTQYF.

The chain uses TRBV5-1 and TRBJ1-3; TRBD1 is a possible D gene (6 bases). The CDR3 sequence is 16 residues long. V lost 0 bases and J lost 1, with 11 bases in between. CDR1 and CDR2 from the germline V gene are SGHRS and YFSETQ. The CDR3 coding sequence is TGCGCCAGCAGCTTGGAAGGGGGACCGTCTGGAAACACCATATATTTT. As protein: CASSLEGGPSGNTIYF.

This clonotype has at least ten counts. The chain has TRBV6-1 and TRBJ2-1; 10 bases are a match to TRBD2. From germline, CDR1 is MNHNS and CDR2 SASEGT. After removal of 8 bases from V and 8 bases from J, the junction contained 6 bases not matched to a gene. The CDR3 sequence is 13 residues long. CDR3 protein: CASEQLAGYEQFF. The DNA for the CDR3 is TGTGCCAGCGAACAACTAGCGGGATATGAGCAGTTCTTC.

In its sample, this clonotype was seen many times. The genes are TRBV6-2 or TRBV6-3 and TRBJ2-1, with 7 bases that match TRBD2. Unmatched junction bases numbered 17, after V lost 6 bases and J lost 9 bases. Germline assignment: CDR1 MNHEY and CDR2 SVGEGT. CDR3 length: 16 amino acids. The CDR3 loop is CASSGRWTRRSVEQFF. For the CDR3, the DNA is TGTGCCAGCAGCGGCCGTTGGACTAGGCGCTCGGTTGAGCAGTTCTTC.

There are a few counts of this clonotype. V and J are TRBV3-1 and TRBJ1-1; weak D call: TRBD1 (5 bases). Looked up from germline, CDR1 is LGHDT and CDR2 is YNNKEL (reference sequence). The CDR3 is 15 amino acids. Trimming left V 5 bases short and J 5 bases short, with 18 bases between. As DNA, the CDR3 is TGTGCCAGCAGCTCCGAACCACGGGGGAGGACTGAAGCTTTCTTT. Amino acid sequence: CASSSEPRGRTEAFF.

This clonotype has just a few counts. The rearrangement links TRBV14 to TRBJ2-1; 9 bases fit TRBD1. Trimming removed 0 bases from V and 2 bases from J; junction bases left unmatched: 5. Germline V gene lookup returns CDR1 SGHDN and CDR2 FVKESK. There are 17 residues in the CDR3. The CDR3 bases are TGTGCCAGCAGCCAAGATCTGGGACAGGGCACCTACAATGAGCAGTTCTTC. Translating it yields CASSQDLGQGTYNEQFF.

This clonotype was detected ten times or more. This chain joins TRBV29-1 and TRBJ1-1; D remains unclear. CDR1 and CDR2 (germline): SQVTM, ANQGSEA. V dropped 7 bases and J dropped 2 bases, with 8 bases sitting between them. CDR3 length: 11 residues. The CDR3, as DNA: TGCAGCGGCGCTGGCAACACTGAAGCTTTCTTT. Amino acid sequence: CSGAGNTEAFF.

DNA of the CDR3: TGTGCCAGCAGCTTAGCTGGGATGACTCTTGGCTACACCTTC. Translation gives CASSLAGMTLGYTF. V and J are TRBV7-2 and TRBJ1-2; D uncertain. Trimming stripped 0 bases from V and 7 bases from J, with 12 bases between. The CDR3 length is 14 residues. CDR1 is SGHTA and CDR2 is FQGNSA in the germline V gene.

The chain couples TRBV5-4 to TRBJ2-1; TRBD1 matches at 12 bases. The CDR3 extends over 18 amino acids. The trim removed 5 bases at V and 6 bases at J, leaving 15 bases unmatched. Germline V lookup: CDR1 SGHNT, CDR2 YYREEE (reference sequence). CDR3 loop: CASRSPGQGAQGINEQFF. The CDR3 DNA reads as TGTGCCAGCAGAAGTCCGGGACAGGGGGCGCAGGGCATCAATGAGCAGTTCTTC.